The clone carrying this T cell receptor (beta chain) was recorded at least ten times. The data originate from a study of molecular identifiers for immune sequencing clone quantification. CDR3 length equals 17 residues. Germline V gene lookup returns CDR1 SGDLS and CDR2 YYNGEE. V lost 0 bases, J lost 4 bases, and 16 bases lay in between. TCRdb called the PCR reads again in MiXCR, with one record for every CDR3 protein. The table includes under 800,000 distinct CDR3 sequences, less than 30% detected once. Sequencing used naive CD8+ T cells from blood, with Jurkat cell RNA spiked in. Stated subset: FACS-sorted CD8+CD4-CCR7+CD45RA+ naive T cells. This TCR was sampled from a human donor in good health. Some libraries in this study had Jurkat cell RNA spiked in. The chain uses TRBV9 and TRBJ2-2, with a tentative D call TRBD2 (6 bases). This CDR3 is CASSVDGQGGITGELFF. The CDR3 DNA reads TGTGCCAGCAGCGTAGATGGTCAGGGAGGCATCACCGGGGAGCTGTTTTTT.